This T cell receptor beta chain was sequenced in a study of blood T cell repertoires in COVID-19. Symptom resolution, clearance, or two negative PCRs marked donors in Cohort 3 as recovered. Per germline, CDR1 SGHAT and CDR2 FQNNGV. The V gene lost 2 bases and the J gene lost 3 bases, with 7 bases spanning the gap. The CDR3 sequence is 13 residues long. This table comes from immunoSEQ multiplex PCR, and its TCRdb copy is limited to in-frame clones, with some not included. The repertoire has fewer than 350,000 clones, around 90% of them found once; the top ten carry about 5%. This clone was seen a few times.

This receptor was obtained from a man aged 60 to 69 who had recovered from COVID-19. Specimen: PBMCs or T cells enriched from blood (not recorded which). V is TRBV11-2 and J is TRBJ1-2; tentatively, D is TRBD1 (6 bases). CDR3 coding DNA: TGTGCCAGCAGCTTACGGACAGACTATGGCTACACCTTC. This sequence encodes CASSLRTDYGYTF.